This TCR beta chain stems from a study of blood T cell repertoires in COVID-19. Background on the study: T cells, B-cell-depleted T cells, or PBMCs provided the cDNA or gDNA that served as material.

The CDR3 is made up of 14 amino acids. Trimming cost V 2 bases and J 4 bases, with 11 bases left between them. Germline V gene lookup returns CDR1 LGHNA and CDR2 YNFKEQ. Assay: immunoSEQ multiplex PCR; the TCRdb copy retains only in-frame clones and omits some. The sample yields approximately 100,000 clones, about 89% seen once. The source is a man in his forties or fifties with acute or convalescent COVID-19. The chain couples TRBV4-2 to TRBJ1-1, with D perhaps matching TRBD1 (5 bases). The sequenced material came from peripheral blood. This CDR3 reads CASSQSGRGTEAFF. The CDR3 region has the DNA TGTGCCAGCAGCCAATCCGGGAGGGGCACTGAAGCTTTCTTT.